Listed here are 22 T cell receptor beta chains from one sample, sequenced in a study of regulatory T cells in long-lasting Graves disease. CDR3 regions were amplified by Arm-PCR using iRepertoire HTBI primers to build TCR beta libraries. Via MiXCR, TCRdb re-called the multiplex PCR reads, giving one row per CDR3 protein. The sample yields around 250,000 distinct CDR3 sequences, about 19% seen once. Stated time point: newly diagnosed GD, antithyroid drugs for less than 3 months. With RNA extracted from PBMCs as input, the TCR library was made. The sequencing here drew on peripheral blood mononuclear cells (PBMCs), taken at new diagnosis, from a patient treated with antithyroid drugs. These receptors all stem from a female donor with Graves disease.

The gene calls are TRBV5-1 and TRBJ2-1; D remains unclear. Trimming cost V 0 bases and J 5 bases, with 12 bases left between them. The CDR3 length is 15 residues. The germline V gene has CDR1 SGHRS and CDR2 YFSETQ. DNA of the CDR3: TGCGCCAGCAGCTTGGGAGCGTCAAAGGACAATGAGCAGTTCTTC. Translated: CASSLGASKDNEQFF.

This clonotype occurred many times. This sequence joins TRBV20-1 and TRBJ2-1; 7 nucleotides align to TRBD1. The CDR3 sequence is 14 residues long. The V gene end was trimmed by 4 bases and the J gene end by 4 bases; junction bases not matched to a gene: 7. CDR1 and CDR2 (germline): DFQATT, SNEGSKA (reference sequence). The CDR3 reads CSATRPRGYNEQFF. In DNA form, the CDR3 reads TGCAGTGCTACCCGACCCAGGGGGTACAATGAGCAGTTCTTC.

This sequence joins TRBV9 and TRBJ1-5; perhaps TRBD1 as D (5 bases). The CDR3 consists of 15 residues. Per germline, CDR1 SGDLS and CDR2 YYNGEE. V lost 0 bases to trimming and J lost 3 bases, with 10 bases between them. For the CDR3, the DNA is TGTGCCAGCAGCGTAGACCCAGGGTTCAATCAGCCCCAGCATTTT. Residues: CASSVDPGFNQPQHF.

The CDR3 is CASSQDLTDYEQYF. The CDR3 coding sequence is TGCGCCAGCAGCCAAGATTTAACCGACTACGAGCAGTACTTC. The rearrangement uses TRBV4-1 and TRBJ2-7, with D uncertain. Germline lookup yields CDR1 MGHRA and CDR2 YSYEKL. CDR3 size: 14 residues. With 0 bases removed from V and 3 bases from J, the gap between germline ends came to 9 bases.

Note on this clonotype: Possible read error: a much larger clone is one base away. The V gene is TRBV6-2 or TRBV6-3, the J gene TRBJ2-1; TRBD1 or TRBD2 may be the D gene (5 bases each). This CDR3 is 15 amino acids long. Germline V lookup: CDR1 MNHEY, CDR2 SVGEGT. V gave up 7 bases and J gave up 6 bases, with 19 bases separating them. CDR3 DNA: TGTGCCAGCAACCCCACCGGGGCTAGCCGCAATGAGCAGTTCTTC. Amino acid sequence: CASNPTGASRNEQFF.

This clonotype counts as medium-sized. This chain joins TRBV28 and TRBJ1-1, with D uncertain. The CDR3 runs 18 residues. From germline, CDR1 is MDHEN and CDR2 SYDVKM. V was cut by 2 bases and J by 3 bases, with 22 bases left in between. The CDR3 reads CASSLAPSLGLYYTEAFF. CDR3 sequence (DNA): TGTGCCAGCAGTTTAGCCCCGTCACTCGGGCTTTACTACACTGAAGCTTTCTTT.

This clonotype occurred many times. The chain joins TRBV4-3 to TRBJ2-2; either TRBD1 or TRBD2 may fit D (5 bases each). V was clipped by 3 bases and J by 0 bases, with 11 bases between them. Germline CDR1 is LGHNA and CDR2 is YSLEER. This CDR3 region has 16 residues. This chain's CDR3 is CASSQTGPPNTGELFF. In DNA form, the CDR3 reads TGCGCCAGCAGCCAGACGGGACCTCCGAACACCGGGGAGCTGTTTTTT.

Remarks on this clonotype: A read error is possible here, since a much larger clone lies one base away. V usage is TRBV14 and J usage is TRBJ2-1; 8 bases fit TRBD2. The CDR3 is made up of 12 amino acids. CDR1 is SGHDN and CDR2 is FVKESK in the germline V gene. V shed 5 bases, J shed 10 bases, and the junction held 4 bases outside the gene matches. The CDR3 nucleotides are TGTGCCAGCAGCGCCGGGGGGGGCGAGCAGTTCTTC. Protein product: CASSAGGGEQFF. Variable domain in full (rest from reference TRBV14 and TRBJ2-1): EAGVTQFPSHSVIEKGQTVTLRCDPISGHDNLYWYRRVMGKEIKFLLHFVKESKQDESGMPNNRFLAERTGGTYSTLKVQPAELEDSGVYFCASSAGGGEQFFGPGTRLTVL.

V and J are TRBV5-1 and TRBJ2-5, with D maybe TRBD1 (6 bases). The length of the CDR3 is 15 residues. CDR1 SGHRS and CDR2 YFSETQ come from the germline V gene. V was trimmed by 0 bases and J by 5 bases, leaving 14 bases between them. In DNA, the CDR3 is TGCGCCAGCAGCTTGGATGGACAGCCGGTTGAGACCCAGTACTTC. This sequence encodes CASSLDGQPVETQYF.

Ten or more counts support this clonotype. The chain recombines TRBV10-3 with TRBJ2-5, with 9 bases aligning to TRBD2. Germline V gene sequence: CDR1 ENHRY, CDR2 SYGVKD. Trimming cost V 2 bases and J 6 bases; bases outside gene matches: 7. The CDR3 loop spans 15 amino acids. The CDR3: CAISEMASGAKTQYF. The DNA for the CDR3 is TGTGCCATCAGTGAGATGGCTAGCGGGGCCAAGACCCAGTACTTC.

This sequence joins TRBV7-9 and TRBJ1-6, with 8 positions matching TRBD1. Germline loops: CDR1 SEHNR, CDR2 FQNEAQ (reference sequence). Trimming removed 5 bases from V and 6 bases from J; junction bases left unmatched: 6. The CDR3 is 15 amino acids. CDR3 protein: CASSRGDRSNSPLHF. Written as DNA, the CDR3 is TGTGCCAGCAGCCGAGGGGACAGGTCTAATTCACCCCTCCACTTT.

The sample holds many counts of this clonotype. The chain links TRBV7-2 to TRBJ1-2, with D perhaps TRBD1 (6 bases). V was shortened by 2 bases and J by 8 bases, with 12 bases between the two germline ends. The CDR3 is 13 residues long. CDR1 is SGHTA, CDR2 FQGNSA, per germline. CDR3 protein: CASSLPRGVGYTF. Here the CDR3 DNA reads TGTGCCAGCAGCTTACCCAGGGGCGTGGGCTACACCTTC.

Ten or more counts support this clonotype. The rearrangement links TRBV3-1 to TRBJ2-2; the match to TRBD2 covers 10 bases. The CDR3 is 16 amino acids. In germline, CDR1 is LGHDT, CDR2 YNNKEL (reference sequence). The trim removed 4 bases at V and 1 base at J, leaving 3 bases unmatched. The CDR3 DNA follows: TGTGCCAGCAGCCCCAGACTAGCGGGGAACACCGGGGAGCTGTTTTTT. Its translation: CASSPRLAGNTGELFF. The variable domain in full, completed from reference TRBV3-1 and TRBJ2-2, reads DTAVSQTPKYLVTQMGNDKSIKCEQNLGHDTMYWYKQDSKKFLKIMFSYNNKELIINETVPNRFSPKSPDKAHLNLHINSLELGDSAVYFCASSPRLAGNTGELFFGEGSRLTVL.

The CDR3 bases are TGTGCCAGCAGCTCACGGACTAGCGGGAGATCAGATACGCAGTATTTT. The encoded protein is CASSSRTSGRSDTQYF. The V gene is TRBV11-3, the J gene TRBJ2-3, with 13 bases fitting TRBD2. This CDR3 spans 16 amino acids. J gave up 4 bases and V 4 bases, and 5 bases lay outside the gene matches. Germline V gene sequence: CDR1 SGHNT, CDR2 YENEEA. Full variable domain (missing parts from reference TRBV11-3 and TRBJ2-3): EAGVVQSPRYKIIEKKQPVAFWCNPISGHNTLYWYLQNLGQGPELLIRYENEEAVDDSQLPKDRFSAERLKGVDSTLKIQPAELGDSAVYLCASSSRTSGRSDTQYFGPGTRLTVL.

J is TRBJ1-1 and V is TRBV7-8, with D hard to call. Trimming took 3 bases from V and 2 from J, leaving 10 bases between them. From germline, CDR1 is SGHVS and CDR2 FQNEAQ. CDR3 length equals 14 residues. CDR3 residues: CASSFITANTEAFF. Here the CDR3 DNA reads TGTGCCAGCAGCTTTATTACAGCCAACACTGAAGCTTTCTTT.

CDR3 sequence reads: CASCGRGYTF. The CDR3 nucleotides are TGTGCCAGCTGCGGGAGGGGCTACACCTTC. This chain uses TRBV3-1 with TRBJ1-2, with no clear D. The CDR3 loop spans 10 amino acids. The V end was cut by 8 bases, the J end by 8 bases, with 9 bases between. CDR1 and CDR2 from the germline V gene are LGHDT and YNNKEL (reference sequence).

This clonotype has ten or more counts. The chain uses TRBV6-2 or TRBV6-3 and TRBJ1-1; no firm D call. Trimming shortened V by 5 bases and J by 2 bases, and 12 bases separated the two germline ends. The CDR3 loop spans 14 amino acids. From germline, CDR1 is MNHEY and CDR2 SVGEGT. In DNA, the CDR3 is TGTGCCAGCAGTGAAAGGCAGCCAAACACTGAAGCTTTCTTT. It codes for CASSERQPNTEAFF.

This clonotype was seen a handful of times. The CDR3 protein is CASSQFPERTNSPLHF. The CDR3 DNA is TGCGCCAGCAGCCAATTCCCCGAGAGGACTAATTCACCCCTCCACTTT. The genes are TRBV4-1 and TRBJ1-6; D remains unclear. Trimming took 2 bases from V and 6 from J, leaving 14 bases between them. The CDR3 covers 16 residues. Germline-derived CDR1 and CDR2 are MGHRA and YSYEKL.

This clonotype was observed at least ten times. V and J are TRBV18 and TRBJ2-3, with unresolved D. V lost 3 bases and J 7 bases, leaving 17 bases between the germline ends. Germline CDR1 KGHSH, CDR2 LQKENI. The CDR3 is 15 residues long. The CDR3 DNA follows: TGTGCCAGCTCACCCTATTCGGACCCACAAAATACGCAGTATTTT. Its protein product is CASSPYSDPQNTQYF.

V usage is TRBV18 and J usage is TRBJ2-7; TRBD1 matches 9 bases. Germline assignment: CDR1 KGHSH and CDR2 LQKENI. The CDR3 has 14 amino acids. V lost 2 bases and J lost 5; bases outside the gene matches: 4. The CDR3 is CASSPGTGRDEQYF. DNA for the CDR3: TGTGCCAGCTCACCAGGGACAGGGAGGGACGAGCAGTACTTC.

This clonotype occurred many times. This sequence joins TRBV7-9 and TRBJ1-3; D is ambiguous. The CDR3 spans 12 residues. Germline values: CDR1 SEHNR, CDR2 FQNEAQ (reference sequence). V shed 2 bases and J shed 4 bases, with 3 bases lying between them. Here the CDR3 reads CASSLRGNTIYF. The CDR3 bases are TGTGCCAGCAGCTTAAGGGGAAACACCATATATTTT.

This clonotype was detected ten times or more. V and J are TRBV7-3 and TRBJ2-5; 9 nucleotides line up with TRBD1. V was pared by 5 bases and J by 2 bases, with 3 bases of the junction left unmatched. Germline loops: CDR1 SGHTA, CDR2 FQGTGA. The CDR3 loop spans 14 amino acids. Here the CDR3 DNA reads TGTGCCAGCAGCCCGGACAGGGGTCAAGAGACCCAGTACTTC. This translates into CASSPDRGQETQYF.